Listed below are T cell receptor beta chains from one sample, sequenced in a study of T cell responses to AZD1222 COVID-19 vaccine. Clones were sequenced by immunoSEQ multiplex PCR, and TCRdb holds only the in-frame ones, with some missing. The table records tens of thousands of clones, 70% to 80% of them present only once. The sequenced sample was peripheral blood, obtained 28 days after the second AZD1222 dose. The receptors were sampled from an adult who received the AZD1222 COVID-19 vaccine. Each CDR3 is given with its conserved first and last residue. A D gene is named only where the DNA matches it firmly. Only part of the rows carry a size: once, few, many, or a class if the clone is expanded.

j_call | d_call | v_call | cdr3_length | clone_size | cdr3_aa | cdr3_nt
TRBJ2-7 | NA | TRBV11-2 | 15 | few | CASSARTLSSYEQYF | TGTGCCAGCAGCGCTCGGACTCTTAGCTCCTACGAGCAGTACTTC
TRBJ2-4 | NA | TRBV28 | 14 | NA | CASSSSGAKNIQYF | TGTGCCAGCAGTTCGAGCGGGGCCAAAAACATTCAGTACTTC
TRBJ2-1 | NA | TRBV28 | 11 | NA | CASGRYNEQFF | TGTGCCAGCGGCAGATACAATGAGCAGTTCTTC
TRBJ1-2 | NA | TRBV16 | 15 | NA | CASSPVLGQNYGYTF | TGTGCCAGCAGCCCCGTATTAGGACAAAACTATGGCTACACCTTC
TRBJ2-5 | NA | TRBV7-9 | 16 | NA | CASSLGGTISQETQYF | TGTGCCAGCAGCCTAGGGGGGACAATCAGCCAAGAGACCCAGTACTTC
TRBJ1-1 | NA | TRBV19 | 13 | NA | CASSGTLNTEAFF | TGTGCCAGTAGCGGGACATTGAACACTGAAGCTTTCTTT
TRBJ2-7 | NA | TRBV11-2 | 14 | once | CASSRGEGVYEQYF | TGTGCCAGCAGCAGAGGGGAGGGGGTCTACGAGCAGTACTTC
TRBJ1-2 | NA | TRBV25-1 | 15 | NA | CASSRGGNLRVGYTF | TGTGCCAGCAGTCGGGGAGGGAACCTGCGGGTTGGCTACACCTTC
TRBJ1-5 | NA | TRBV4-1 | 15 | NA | CASSQDRPSNQPQHF | TGCGCCAGCAGCCAAGATCGCCCGTCTAATCAGCCCCAGCATTTT
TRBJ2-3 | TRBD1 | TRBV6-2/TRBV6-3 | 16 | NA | CASSYQGANWADTQYF | TGTGCCAGCAGTTATCAGGGGGCGAATTGGGCAGATACGCAGTATTTT
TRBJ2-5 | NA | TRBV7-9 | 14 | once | CASSFRETQETQYF | TGTGCCAGCAGCTTCAGGGAAACTCAAGAGACCCAGTACTTC
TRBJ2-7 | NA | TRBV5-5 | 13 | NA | CASSLGREYEQYF | TGTGCCAGCAGCTTGGGACGGGAGTACGAGCAGTACTTC
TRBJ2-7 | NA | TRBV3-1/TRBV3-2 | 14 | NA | CASSPDYEGYEQYF | TGTGCCAGCAGCCCGGACTATGAGGGCTACGAGCAGTACTTC
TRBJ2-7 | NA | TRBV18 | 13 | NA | CASSPEEGSEQYF | TGTGCCAGCTCACCAGAAGAGGGTAGTGAGCAGTACTTC
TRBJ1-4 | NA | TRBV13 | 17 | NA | CASSLGPDSPTNEKLFF | TGTGCCAGCAGCTTAGGCCCGGACAGCCCAACTAATGAAAAACTGTTTTTT
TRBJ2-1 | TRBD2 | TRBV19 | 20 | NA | CASSIDHSGTSGSGGGEQFF | TGTGCCAGTAGTATAGATCACTCGGGGACTAGCGGGAGCGGGGGTGGTGAGCAGTTCTTC
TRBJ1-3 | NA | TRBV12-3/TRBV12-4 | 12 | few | CASSTAGNTIYF | TGTGCCAGTTCGACGGCTGGAAACACCATATATTTT
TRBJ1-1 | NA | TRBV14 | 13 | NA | CASRDGLNTEAFF | TGTGCCAGCAGGGACGGACTGAACACTGAAGCTTTCTTT
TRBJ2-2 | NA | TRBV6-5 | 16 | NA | CASSYSRVQSTGELFF | TGTGCCAGCAGTTACTCGAGGGTGCAGTCCACCGGGGAGCTGTTTTTT
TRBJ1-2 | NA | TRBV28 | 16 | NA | CASTPAGATSNYGYTF | TGTGCCAGCACCCCGGCAGGTGCCACATCTAACTATGGCTACACCTTC
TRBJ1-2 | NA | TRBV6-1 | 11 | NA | CASSEGPGYTF | TGTGCCAGCAGTGAAGGCCCCGGCTACACCTTC
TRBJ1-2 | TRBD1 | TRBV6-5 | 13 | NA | CASRGTVNYGYTF | TGTGCCAGCAGGGGGACAGTCAACTATGGCTACACCTTC
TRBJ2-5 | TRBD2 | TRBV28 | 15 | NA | CAGRSSGSSVKTQYF | TGTGCCGGACGTTCTAGCGGATCCTCGGTAAAGACCCAGTACTTC
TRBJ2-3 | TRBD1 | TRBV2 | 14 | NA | CASSPTGGADTQYF | TGTGCCAGCAGTCCAACAGGGGGCGCAGATACGCAGTATTTT
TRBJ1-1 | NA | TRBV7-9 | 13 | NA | CASSRGGAHEAFF | TGTGCCAGCAGTCGTGGGGGTGCCCATGAAGCTTTCTTT
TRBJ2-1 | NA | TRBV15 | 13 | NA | CATSRASGTRGFF | TGTGCCACCAGCAGGGCTTCCGGGACCCGAGGGTTCTTC
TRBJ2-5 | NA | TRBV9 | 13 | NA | CASSVGGQETQYF | TGTGCCAGCAGCGTAGGAGGTCAAGAGACCCAGTACTTC
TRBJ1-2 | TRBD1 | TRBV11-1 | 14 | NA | CASSFGWTGLGYTF | TGTGCCAGCAGCTTTGGATGGACAGGGCTTGGCTACACCTTC
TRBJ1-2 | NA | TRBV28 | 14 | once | CASSGNTGDYGYTF | TGTGCCAGCAGTGGGAACACAGGAGATTATGGCTACACCTTC
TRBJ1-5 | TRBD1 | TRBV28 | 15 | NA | CASGTGAPTRQPQHF | TGTGCCAGCGGTACAGGGGCCCCGACGCGGCAGCCCCAGCATTTT